This TCR beta chain comes out of a study of T cells expressing NK-cell markers. After re-calling the 5' RACE reads, TCRdb lists one entry per CDR3 protein, DNA absent. This repertoire includes under 200,000 distinct CDR3 sequences. Germline assignment: CDR1 SGHRS and CDR2 YFSETQ. There are 15 residues in the CDR3. The sequence came from a woman between 18 and 69 years old in good health. The chain employs TRBV5-1 and TRBJ2-5; TCRdb's assignment of TRBD1 cannot be checked, as there is no DNA. Sequenced sample: blood T cells: a sorted CD56 or NKG2C T cell subset, CD4+ or CD8+ T cells, or bulk PBMC T cells (not recorded which). CDR3 residues: CASSSSGDRTETQYF.